Presented here are 15 T cell receptor beta chains from one specimen sequenced in a study of OX40 agonist ivuxolimab in advanced cancers. This table comes from immunoSEQ multiplex PCR, and its TCRdb copy is limited to in-frame clones, with some not included. The sample has more than 50,000 clones; over 80% are singletons. The sample here was CD4+ or CD8+ T cells sorted from blood, taken in a trial of the OX40 agonist ivuxolimab. These receptors all stem from an adult with an advanced solid tumor such as melanoma, head and neck, liver or kidney cancer.

V usage is TRBV28 and J usage is TRBJ2-6, with 13 bases aligning to TRBD2. The J segment lost 1 base and the V segment lost 6 bases, leaving 6 bases of the junction unmatched. This CDR3 is built from 18 residues. Germline values: CDR1 MDHEN, CDR2 SYDVKM. The CDR3 nucleotides read TGTGCCAGCAGCCAAGGGACTAGCGGGGAATCTGGGGCCAACGTCCTGACTTTC. Translated, it gives CASSQGTSGESGANVLTF.

This rearrangement joins TRBV7-8 to TRBJ1-6, with D possibly matching TRBD1 (6 bases). Per germline, CDR1 SGHVS and CDR2 FQNEAQ. V lost 6 bases to trimming and J lost 10 bases, with 22 bases between them. The CDR3 loop spans 16 amino acids. The CDR3 protein is CASRSDTRGLGSPLHF. The CDR3 coding sequence is TGTGCCAGCAGATCAGATACTAGGGGGTTAGGCTCACCCCTCCACTTT.

Here the CDR3 reads CASTRETGELFF. CDR3 bases: TGTGCCAGCACGCGGGAGACCGGGGAGCTGTTTTTT. The rearrangement uses TRBV2 and TRBJ2-2; 7 positions agree with TRBD2. With V trimmed by 7 bases and J by 5 bases, 1 base remained unmatched. Germline CDR1 and CDR2: SNHLY and FYNNEI. This CDR3 is 12 amino acids long.

This CDR3 is CATAAGGPAEQYF. The DNA of the CDR3 is TGTGCCACCGCGGCGGGAGGGCCCGCCGAGCAGTACTTC. V usage is TRBV19 and J usage is TRBJ2-7; 9 bases match TRBD2. This CDR3 spans 13 amino acids. In germline, CDR1 is LNHDA, CDR2 SQIVND (reference sequence). The V gene end was trimmed by 10 bases and the J gene end by 6 bases; junction bases not matched to a gene: 10.

The V and J genes are TRBV5-6 and TRBJ2-1; 7 nucleotides agree with TRBD1. CDR3 length: 16 residues. The V segment lost 0 bases and the J segment 4 bases; nucleotides outside the gene matches: 7. Germline lookup yields CDR1 SGHDT and CDR2 YYEEEE. CDR3 in DNA: TGTGCCAGCAGCTTGGCTGGGACAGCCTCATACAATGAGCAGTTCTTC. This sequence encodes CASSLAGTASYNEQFF.

The genes are TRBV30 and TRBJ2-3; the D call may be TRBD1 or TRBD2 (5 bases each). V lost 2 bases, J lost 6 bases, and 18 bases lay in between. The CDR3 consists of 15 residues. Germline CDR1 GTSNPN, CDR2 SVGIG (reference sequence). The CDR3 DNA follows: TGTGCCTGGAGTCCGGACTTCTCCTCAGGGGATACGCAGTATTTT. Residues: CAWSPDFSSGDTQYF.

The CDR3 loop is CASRPWGGNQPQHF. The CDR3 DNA reads TGCGCCAGCCGACCTTGGGGGGGCAATCAGCCCCAGCATTTT. This chain uses TRBV5-1 with TRBJ1-5; TRBD1 is a possible D gene (5 bases). The germline V and J ends were trimmed by 7 bases and 2 bases, with 13 bases remaining between them. The germline V gene has CDR1 SGHRS and CDR2 YFSETQ. The CDR3 spans 14 residues.

This clone appeared a single time. This chain joins TRBV7-9 and TRBJ2-1, with D tentatively TRBD2 (6 bases). The V gene lost 4 bases and the J gene lost 8 bases, with 12 bases spanning the gap. Germline V gives CDR1 SEHNR, CDR2 FQNEAQ (reference sequence). This CDR3 has 13 residues. The CDR3 DNA reads as TGTGCCAGCAGCTCCCCCCCTAGCGATGAGCAGTTCTTC. Protein: CASSSPPSDEQFF.

The chain joins TRBV6-5 to TRBJ2-1; D unclear. Germline V gene data show CDR1 as MNHEY and CDR2 as SVGAGI. Trimming removed 2 bases from V and 5 bases from J, with 7 bases in between. CDR3 size: 13 residues. As DNA, the CDR3 is TGTGCCAGCAGTTACGTTATTAACAATGAGCAGTTCTTC. This translates into CASSYVINNEQFF.

The chain is built from TRBV16 and TRBJ2-5; 10 nucleotides line up with TRBD2. Trimming at V came to 2 bases and at J to 11 bases, leaving 2 bases not matched to a gene. The CDR3 has 12 amino acids. Germline values: CDR1 KGHSY, CDR2 FQNENV. CDR3 coding DNA: TGTGCCAGCAGCCAAGGACTAGCGGAGCAGTACTTC. Protein: CASSQGLAEQYF.

The chain employs TRBV29-1 and TRBJ1-1; D gene uncertain. V dropped 7 bases and J dropped 10 bases, with 19 bases sitting between them. The CDR3 loop spans 12 amino acids. Germline V CDR1 and CDR2: SQVTM, ANQGSEA. CDR3 sequence (DNA): TGCAGCGCCCATAGGGTGGGAACGGGAGCTTTCTTT. Translation: CSAHRVGTGAFF.

This clone was detected only a few times. The chain joins TRBV28 to TRBJ1-4; 9 bases fit TRBD1. CDR3 length equals 16 residues. V lost 5 bases and J lost 4; bases outside the gene matches: 8. Germline CDR1 reads MDHEN; CDR2 reads SYDVKM. For the CDR3, the DNA is TGTGCCAGCAGTCAAACAGGGGGCACGGGTAATGAAAAACTGTTTTTT. This translates into CASSQTGGTGNEKLFF.

This rearrangement joins TRBV6-5 to TRBJ1-5; the D is unclear. Germline V gene data show CDR1 as MNHEY and CDR2 as SVGAGI. CDR3 length equals 13 residues. Trimming took 6 bases from V and 2 from J, leaving 8 bases between them. DNA of the CDR3: TGTGCCAGCAGCAAGGACGGCAATCAGCCCCAGCATTTT. Translation gives CASSKDGNQPQHF.

A few counts support this clone. V gene TRBV7-9 combines with J gene TRBJ2-6; D is uncertain. With 3 bases removed from V and 0 bases from J, the gap between germline ends came to 3 bases. The germline V gene has CDR1 SEHNR and CDR2 FQNEAQ (reference sequence). CDR3 length equals 14 residues. The CDR3 coding sequence is TGTGCCAGCAGCTTGGACTCTGGGGCCAACGTCCTGACTTTC. This encodes CASSLDSGANVLTF.

The rearrangement uses TRBV7-2 and TRBJ2-1; no reliable D call. In germline, CDR1 is SGHTA, CDR2 FQGNSA. Trimming removed 3 bases at V and 7 bases at J, with 16 bases between. This CDR3 is 15 amino acids long. In DNA form, the CDR3 reads TGTGCCAGCAGCTTTAGTACTGGGTCCCTAAATGAGCAGTTCTTC. It specifies CASSFSTGSLNEQFF.